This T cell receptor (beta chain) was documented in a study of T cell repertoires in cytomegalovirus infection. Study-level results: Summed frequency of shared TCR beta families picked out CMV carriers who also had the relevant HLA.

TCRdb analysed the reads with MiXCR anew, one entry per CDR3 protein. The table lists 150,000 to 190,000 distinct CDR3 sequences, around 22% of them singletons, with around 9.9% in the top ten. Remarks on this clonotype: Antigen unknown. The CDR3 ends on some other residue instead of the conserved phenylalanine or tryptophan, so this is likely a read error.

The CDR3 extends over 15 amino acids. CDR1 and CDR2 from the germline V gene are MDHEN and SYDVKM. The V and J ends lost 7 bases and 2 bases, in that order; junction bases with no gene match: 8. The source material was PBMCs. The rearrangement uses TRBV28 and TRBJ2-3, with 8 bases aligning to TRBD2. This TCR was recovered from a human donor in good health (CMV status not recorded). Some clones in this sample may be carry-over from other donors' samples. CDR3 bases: TGTGCCAGCATCGGGGGGGGGCCCCTCACAGATACGCAGTATTCT. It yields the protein CASIGGGPLTDTQYS.